The source of this T cell receptor beta chain is a study of T cells after yellow fever vaccination. V was trimmed by 1 base and J by 8 bases, leaving 8 bases between them. Germline-derived CDR1 and CDR2 are SEHNR and FQNEAQ (reference sequence). The CDR3 has 12 residues. Findings of the study overall: In post-booster samples, most primary-vaccination clones reappeared (just under 97% CD4, 88% CD8).

There are many counts of this clonotype. MiXCR was run by TCRdb on the 5' RACE reads, yielding one entry per CDR3 protein. The table includes about 31,000 distinct CDR3 sequences, approximately 10% detected once. The J gene is TRBJ1-2, the V gene TRBV7-9, with D unresolved. Sample: PBMCs, either bulk or a sorted T-cell subset (CD4+, CD8+, memory, or dextramer-sorted; not recorded which), taken more than 14 days after the first yellow fever vaccination. This TCR came from a man between 18 and 29 years old who received the YFV17D yellow fever vaccine. The CDR3 sequence is CASSLGRPGYTF. The CDR3 DNA is TGTGCCAGCAGCTTAGGACGTCCAGGCTACACCTTC.